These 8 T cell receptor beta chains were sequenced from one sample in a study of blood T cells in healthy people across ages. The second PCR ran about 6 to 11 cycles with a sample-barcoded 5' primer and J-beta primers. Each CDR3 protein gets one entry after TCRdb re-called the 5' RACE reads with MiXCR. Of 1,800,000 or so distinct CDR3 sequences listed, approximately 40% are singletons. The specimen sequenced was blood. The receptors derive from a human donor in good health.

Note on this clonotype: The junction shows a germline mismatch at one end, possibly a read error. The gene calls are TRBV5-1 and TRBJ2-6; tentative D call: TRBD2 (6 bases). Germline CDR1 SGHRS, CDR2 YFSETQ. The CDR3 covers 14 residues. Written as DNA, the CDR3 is TGCGCCAGCAGTTTGGGGACTGGGGCCAACGTCCCGACTTTC. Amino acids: CASSLGTGANVPTF.

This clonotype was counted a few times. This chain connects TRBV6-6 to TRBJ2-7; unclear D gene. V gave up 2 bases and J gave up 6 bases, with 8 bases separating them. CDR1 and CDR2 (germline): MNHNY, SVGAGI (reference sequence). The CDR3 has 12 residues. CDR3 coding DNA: TGTGCCAGCAGTTACCCCGAAGGCGAGCAGTACTTC. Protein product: CASSYPEGEQYF.

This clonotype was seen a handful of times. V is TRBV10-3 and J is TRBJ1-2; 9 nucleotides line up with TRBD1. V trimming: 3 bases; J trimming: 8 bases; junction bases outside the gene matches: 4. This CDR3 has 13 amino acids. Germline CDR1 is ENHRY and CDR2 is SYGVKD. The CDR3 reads CAISEQGAPGYTF. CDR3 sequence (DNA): TGTGCCATCAGTGAACAGGGGGCGCCCGGCTACACCTTC.

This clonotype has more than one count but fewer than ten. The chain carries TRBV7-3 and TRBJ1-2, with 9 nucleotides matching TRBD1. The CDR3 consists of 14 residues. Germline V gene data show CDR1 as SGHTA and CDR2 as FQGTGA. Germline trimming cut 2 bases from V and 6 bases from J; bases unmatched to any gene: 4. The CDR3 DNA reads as TGTGCCAGCAGCTTATGGACAGGGGCTAATGGCTACACCTTC. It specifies CASSLWTGANGYTF. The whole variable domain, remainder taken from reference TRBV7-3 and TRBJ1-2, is GAGVSQTPSNKVTEKGKYVELRCDPISGHTALYWYRQSLGQGPEFLIYFQGTGAADDSGLPNDRFFAVRPEGSVSTLKIQRTERGDSAVYLCASSLWTGANGYTFGSGTRLTVV.

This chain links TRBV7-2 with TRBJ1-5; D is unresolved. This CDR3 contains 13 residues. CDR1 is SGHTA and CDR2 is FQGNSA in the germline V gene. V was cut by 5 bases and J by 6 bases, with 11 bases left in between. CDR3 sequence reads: CASSRVRGQPQHF. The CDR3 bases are TGTGCCAGCAGCCGCGTACGAGGTCAGCCCCAGCATTTT. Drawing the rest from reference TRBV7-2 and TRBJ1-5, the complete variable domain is GAGVSQSPSNKVTEKGKDVELRCDPISGHTALYWYRQSLGQGLEFLIYFQGNSAPDKSGLPSDRFSAERTGGSVSTLTIQRTQQEDSAVYLCASSRVRGQPQHFGDGTRLSIL.

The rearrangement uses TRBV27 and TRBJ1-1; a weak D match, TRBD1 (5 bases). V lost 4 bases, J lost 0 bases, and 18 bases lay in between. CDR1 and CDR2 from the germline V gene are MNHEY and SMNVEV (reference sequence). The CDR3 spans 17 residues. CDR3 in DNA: TGTGCCAGCAGTTCGCTATCTAAGGGACGGGTGAACACTGAAGCTTTCTTT. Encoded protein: CASSSLSKGRVNTEAFF.

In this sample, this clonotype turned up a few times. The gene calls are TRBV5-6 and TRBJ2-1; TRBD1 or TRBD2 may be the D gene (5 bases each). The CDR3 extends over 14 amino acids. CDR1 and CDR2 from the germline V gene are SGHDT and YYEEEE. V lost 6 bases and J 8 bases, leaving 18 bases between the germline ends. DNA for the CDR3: TGTGCCAGCACCACGACAGCAGGGACGTATGAGCAGTTCTTC. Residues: CASTTTAGTYEQFF.

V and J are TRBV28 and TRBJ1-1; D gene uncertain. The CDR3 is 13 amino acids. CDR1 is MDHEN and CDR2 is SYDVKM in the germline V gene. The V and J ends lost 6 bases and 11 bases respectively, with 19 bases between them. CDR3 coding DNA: TGTGCCAGCAGCCTTGGGATCACCTTCGGGGCTTTCTTT. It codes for CASSLGITFGAFF.